This is a list of T cell receptor beta chains from one sample in a study of shared clonotypes between healthy human individuals. The table came from immunoSEQ multiplex PCR; TCRdb's copy has only in-frame clones and leaves some out. The data contain about 1.5 million clones, nearly 99% of them singletons. Sequenced input: naive CD4+ T cells sorted from blood. The receptors derive from a man younger than 40 in good health. Each CDR3 is given with its conserved first and last residue. The D gene is left open where the match is weak. Only some rows state a clone size, as once, few, many or a class for expanded clones.

>TRBV5-1|NA|TRBD2|TRBJ2-7
CASSSGLAGTYEQYF
TGCGCCAGCAGCTCGGGACTAGCGGGAACCTACGAGCAGTACTTC
>TRBV5-4|NA|NA|TRBJ2-1
CASSFTRKEQFF
TGTGCCAGCAGCTTTACCCGGAAGGAGCAGTTCTTC
>TRBV18|NA|TRBD2|TRBJ2-1
CASSPTSGAGVQFF
TGTGCCAGCTCACCTACTTCCGGAGCGGGGGTTCAGTTCTTC
>TRBV7-9|NA|TRBD2|TRBJ2-3
CASSLFLAGDIDTQYF
TGTGCCAGCAGCTTATTTCTAGCGGGAGATATAGATACGCAGTATTTT
>TRBV5-1|NA|TRBD1|TRBJ1-3
CASSSPRQGGTGNTIYF
TGCGCCAGCAGCTCGCCCAGACAGGGGGGAACTGGAAACACCATATATTTT
>TRBV7-4|NA|TRBD1|TRBJ2-7
CASSLRRDRGPVEQYF
TGTGCCAGCAGCTTAAGGCGGGACAGGGGCCCTGTGGAGCAGTACTTC
>TRBV6-1|NA|TRBD2|TRBJ2-7
CASSERDRGTSGRNEQYF
TGTGCCAGCAGTGAAAGGGACCGAGGGACTAGCGGGAGGAACGAGCAGTACTTC
>TRBV7-8|NA|NA|TRBJ2-3
CASSLQLSSTDTQYF
TGTGCCAGCAGCTTACAGTTATCTAGCACAGATACGCAGTATTTT
>TRBV29-1|NA|NA|TRBJ2-5
CSAGRNQETQYF
TGCAGCGCGGGACGGAACCAAGAGACCCAGTACTTC
>TRBV10-3|NA|NA|TRBJ2-1
CAAGVRENEQFF
TGTGCCGCGGGTGTTAGGGAGAATGAGCAGTTCTTC
>TRBV5-8|NA|NA|TRBJ1-5
CASSLTRSSNQPQHF
TGTGCCAGCAGCTTGACGAGGAGTAGCAATCAGCCCCAGCATTTT
>TRBV5-6|NA|TRBD1|TRBJ2-3
CASSPGWTGGTDTQYF
TGTGCCAGCAGCCCGGGATGGACAGGAGGTACAGATACGCAGTATTTT
>TRBV10-1|NA|NA|TRBJ2-3
CASSGTRKRTDTQYF
TGCGCCAGCAGTGGGACAAGGAAGAGAACAGATACGCAGTATTTT
>TRBV27|NA|TRBD2|TRBJ2-3
CASSSLGGDTQYF
TGTGCCAGCAGTTCTCTGGGGGGGGATACGCAGTATTTT
>TRBV7-8|NA|NA|TRBJ2-7
CASSLGVFGRRAHEQYF
TGTGCCAGCAGCTTAGGGGTTTTTGGGAGGCGGGCCCACGAGCAGTACTTC
>TRBV9|NA|TRBD1|TRBJ2-4
CASSVGTGGEGVAKNIQYF
TGTGCCAGCAGCGTAGGGACAGGGGGCGAAGGGGTAGCCAAAAACATTCAGTACTTC
>TRBV2|NA|TRBD2|TRBJ2-7
CASKTGLARYEQYF
TGTGCCAGCAAAACGGGACTAGCGAGGTACGAGCAGTACTTC
>TRBV5-1|NA|NA|TRBJ1-2
CASSLARGGDGYTF
TGCGCCAGCAGCTTGGCCAGGGGAGGCGATGGCTACACCTTC
>TRBV5-6|NA|NA|TRBJ1-4
CASSAWLPGGTNEKLFF
TGTGCCAGCAGCGCATGGCTTCCGGGGGGTACTAATGAAAAACTGTTTTTT
>TRBV27|NA|NA|TRBJ2-2
CASSLSLRGRTGELFF
TGTGCCAGCAGTTTATCCTTACGGGGGCGGACCGGGGAGCTGTTTTTT
>TRBV7-2|NA|NA|TRBJ2-1
CASIQSGYNEQFF
TGTGCCAGCATCCAGAGCGGATACAATGAGCAGTTCTTC
>TRBV2|once|TRBD2|TRBJ2-1
CASSDLAGNNNEQFF
TGTGCCAGCAGTGACTTAGCGGGGAACAACAATGAGCAGTTCTTC
>TRBV7-8|NA|NA|TRBJ1-5
CASSLGRGLPHQPQHF
TGTGCCAGCAGCTTAGGGAGGGGATTGCCCCATCAGCCCCAGCATTTT
>TRBV9|NA|TRBD2|TRBJ2-1
CASSVELLAGYNEQFF
TGTGCCAGCAGCGTAGAGTTGCTAGCGGGATACAATGAGCAGTTCTTC
>TRBV7-8|NA|TRBD1|TRBJ2-7
CASSLAIVAGGKSYEQYF
TGTGCCAGCAGCTTAGCGATCGTGGCAGGGGGAAAATCCTACGAGCAGTACTTC
>TRBV4-3|NA|NA|TRBJ1-2
CASSKTGTPTLGYGYTF
TGCGCCAGCAGCAAGACCGGGACACCGACTCTAGGCTATGGCTACACCTTC
>TRBV6-6|NA|NA|TRBJ1-2
CASQGWGRLDGYTF
TGTGCCAGCCAGGGATGGGGGCGTTTAGATGGCTACACCTTC
>TRBV5-1|NA|TRBD1|TRBJ1-1
CASSLGGQGVRYTEAFF
TGCGCCAGCAGCTTGGGGGGACAGGGAGTGCGGTACACTGAAGCTTTCTTT
>TRBV9|NA|NA|TRBJ2-3
CASSEQLITDTQYF
TGTGCCAGCAGCGAACAACTAATCACAGATACGCAGTATTTT
>TRBV27|NA|NA|TRBJ2-1
CASSLQPPYAEQFF
TGTGCCAGCAGTTTACAACCCCCCTACGCTGAGCAGTTCTTC
>TRBV10-2|NA|NA|TRBJ2-7
CASSPMTGASYEQYF
TGCGCCAGCAGCCCCATGACCGGGGCTTCCTACGAGCAGTACTTC
>TRBV9|NA|NA|TRBJ1-3
CASSLLVGSGNTIYF
TGTGCCAGTAGTCTCCTTGTGGGGAGCGGAAACACCATATATTTT
>TRBV4-2|NA|TRBD2|TRBJ2-3
CASNDGRRADTQYF
TGTGCCAGCAATGACGGGAGGAGGGCAGATACGCAGTATTTT
>TRBV9|NA|TRBD2|TRBJ2-3
CASSVVGRLAGEDTQYF
TGTGCCAGCAGCGTCGTGGGTCGGCTAGCGGGAGAGGATACGCAGTATTTT
>TRBV28|NA|NA|TRBJ2-1
CASSLGALAYNEQFF
TGTGCCAGCAGTTTAGGGGCGCTAGCCTACAATGAGCAGTTCTTC
>TRBV5-6|once|NA|TRBJ2-5
CASSFMGFETQYF
TGTGCCAGCAGCTTCATGGGGTTCGAGACCCAGTACTTC
>TRBV30|NA|NA|TRBJ2-7
CAWSLELGRGADEQYF
TGTGCCTGGAGTCTCGAGCTGGGCAGGGGGGCAGACGAGCAGTACTTC
>TRBV10-1|NA|NA|TRBJ2-7
CASSPGAPYEQYF
TGCGCCAGCAGTCCTGGGGCCCCCTACGAGCAGTACTTC
>TRBV19|NA|NA|TRBJ2-2
CASSSDSLRTFGTGELFF
TGTGCCAGTAGTTCTGACTCGCTTCGAACATTCGGCACCGGGGAGCTGTTTTTT
>TRBV5-4|NA|TRBD2|TRBJ2-3
CASSFRLAGSTDTQYF
TGTGCCAGCAGCTTCCGACTAGCGGGAAGCACAGATACGCAGTATTTT
>TRBV9|NA|TRBD2|TRBJ2-1
CASSVDGTSGRNEQFF
TGTGCCAGCAGCGTAGATGGGACTAGCGGGAGAAATGAGCAGTTCTTC
>TRBV6-4|NA|NA|TRBJ2-5
CASSDSGADETQYF
TGTGCCAGCAGTGACTCGGGGGCAGACGAGACCCAGTACTTC
>TRBV5-1|NA|NA|TRBJ2-3
CASSLLGGSTDTQYF
TGCGCCAGCAGCTTGCTAGGGGGTAGCACAGATACGCAGTATTTT
>TRBV27|NA|TRBD2|TRBJ2-1
CASSLRSGPLAASGGSRNEQFF
TGTGCCAGCAGTTTAAGGTCGGGGCCCCTTGCGGCTAGCGGGGGGTCTCGGAATGAGCAGTTCTTC
>TRBV29-1|NA|NA|TRBJ2-7
CSVTGRGGSYEQYF
TGCAGCGTTACGGGGCGGGGAGGCTCCTACGAGCAGTACTTC
>TRBV2|NA|TRBD1|TRBJ2-1
CASSGDRGGYNEQFF
TGTGCCAGCAGTGGGGACAGGGGGGGCTACAATGAGCAGTTCTTC
>TRBV27|NA|NA|TRBJ2-1
CASSQRWTAFSYNEQFF
TGTGCCAGCAGCCAAAGGTGGACAGCCTTTTCCTACAATGAGCAGTTCTTC
>TRBV28|once|NA|TRBJ1-5
CASSLQDGANQPQHF
TGTGCCAGCAGTTTACAGGACGGGGCCAATCAGCCCCAGCATTTT
>TRBV9|NA|TRBD2|TRBJ2-1
CASSVPSVAGGPAYYNEQFF
TGTGCCAGCAGCGTACCGAGCGTAGCGGGAGGGCCGGCGTACTACAATGAGCAGTTCTTC
>TRBV2|NA|TRBD1|TRBJ2-3
CASSPGQGFADTQYF
TGTGCCAGCAGTCCGGGACAGGGATTTGCAGATACGCAGTATTTT
>TRBV28|NA|TRBD2|TRBJ2-1
CASSFYRLAGGKYNEQFF
TGTGCCAGCAGTTTCTACCGACTAGCGGGAGGCAAATACAATGAGCAGTTCTTC
>TRBV6-6|NA|TRBD1|TRBJ2-1
CASSYRTGKGEKFF
TGTGCCAGCAGTTACAGGACAGGGAAAGGGGAAAAGTTCTTC
>TRBV18|NA|NA|TRBJ2-3
CASSLQIPDTQYF
TGTGCCAGCTCACTCCAAATTCCAGATACGCAGTATTTT
>TRBV7-6|NA|NA|TRBJ2-4
CASSFPGRGLAKNIQYF
TGTGCCAGCAGCTTTCCGGGACGGGGCTTAGCCAAAAACATTCAGTACTTC
>TRBV5-5|NA|TRBD1|TRBJ1-2
CASSSTDRVYGYTF
TGTGCCAGCAGCTCTACGGACAGGGTCTATGGCTACACCTTC
>TRBV7-3|NA|NA|TRBJ2-5
CASSLNKGETQYF
TGTGCCAGCAGCTTAAACAAAGGAGAGACCCAGTACTTC
>TRBV28|NA|NA|TRBJ2-7
CASTQGGASQREQYF
TGTGCCAGCACTCAAGGGGGGGCCTCTCAGCGCGAGCAGTACTTC
>TRBV7-6|NA|TRBD2|TRBJ2-2
CASSLASGRDTGELFF
TGTGCCAGCAGCTTGGCTAGCGGGAGGGACACCGGGGAGCTGTTTTTT
>TRBV7-8|NA|TRBD2|TRBJ2-7
CASSQRLAGSYEQYF
TGTGCCAGCAGCCAACGACTAGCGGGGTCCTACGAGCAGTACTTC
>TRBV9|NA|TRBD2|TRBJ2-1
CASSVLAGSSYNEQFF
TGTGCCAGCAGCGTATTAGCGGGCAGCTCCTACAATGAGCAGTTCTTC